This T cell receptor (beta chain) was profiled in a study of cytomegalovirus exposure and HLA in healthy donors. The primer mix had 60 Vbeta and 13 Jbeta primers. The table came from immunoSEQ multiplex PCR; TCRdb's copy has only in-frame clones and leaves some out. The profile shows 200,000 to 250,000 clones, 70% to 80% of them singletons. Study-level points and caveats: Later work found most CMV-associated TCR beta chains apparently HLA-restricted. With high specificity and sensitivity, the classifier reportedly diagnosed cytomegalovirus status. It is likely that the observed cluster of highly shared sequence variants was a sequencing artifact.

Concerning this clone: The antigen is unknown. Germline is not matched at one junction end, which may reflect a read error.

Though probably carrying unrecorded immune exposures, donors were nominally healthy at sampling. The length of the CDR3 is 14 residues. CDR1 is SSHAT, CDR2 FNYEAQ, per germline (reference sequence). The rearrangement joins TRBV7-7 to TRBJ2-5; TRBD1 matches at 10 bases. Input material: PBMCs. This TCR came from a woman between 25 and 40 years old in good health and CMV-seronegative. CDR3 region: CASSVGQGGETQYF. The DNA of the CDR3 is TGTGCTAGCAGCGTCGGACAGGGGGGAGAGACCCAGTACTTC.